This TCR beta chain was sequenced in a study of blood T cell repertoires in COVID-19. On the study more broadly: Acute and convalescent COVID-19 samples came from the United States, Italy and Spain. PBMCs, B-cell-depleted T cells, or T cells provided the cDNA or gDNA that made up the material.

This CDR3 is 15 amino acids long. With 3 bases clipped from V and 1 base from J, the junction kept 4 bases outside the gene matches. Germline V gene data show CDR1 as MGHDK and CDR2 as SYGVNS. Authors' analysis steps: For nucleated cells, counts were estimated from reference gene primer amplification. Profiling relied on immunoSEQ multiplex PCR, and the TCRdb table lists in-frame clones only, not all of them. Clone size and the V and J calls come from that table; the DNA yielded D and trimming. The sample includes 200,000 to 250,000 clones, around nine tenths seen only once; the top ten take 2.5% to 3.5%.

Sequencing used peripheral blood. This clonotype originated in a woman aged 60-75 years with acute or convalescent COVID-19. This chain links TRBV25-1 with TRBJ1-1; 8 bases map to TRBD1. CDR3 bases: TGTGCCAGCAGTGACCGGACAGGGACGAACACTGAAGCTTTCTTT. Its translation: CASSDRTGTNTEAFF.